These 13 T cell receptor beta chains share one sample of origin, sequenced in a study of patients and donors after allogeneic stem cell transplantation. TCRdb reprocessed the RT-PCR reads via MiXCR and lists one record per CDR3 protein. Of 150,000 or so distinct CDR3 sequences listed, roughly 22% are singletons. Sequenced: blood, either unsorted or a sorted T cell fraction (not recorded which). Source of these receptors: a human donor who was either an allogeneic HSCT recipient or a stem cell or donor lymphocyte infusion donor (not recorded which). It is not recorded whose cells these are; they may come from a transplant donor.

The genes are TRBV2 and TRBJ2-1; D is possibly TRBD1 or TRBD2 (5 bases each). The germline V gene has CDR1 SNHLY and CDR2 FYNNEI. With 6 bases removed from V and 5 bases from J, the gap between germline ends came to 14 bases. CDR3 length: 14 residues. The CDR3 region has the DNA TGTGCCAGCAGAGTGGGACCAGAAAACAATGAGCAGTTCTTC. Translation gives CASRVGPENNEQFF.

V usage is TRBV12-3 or TRBV12-4 and J usage is TRBJ2-3; D is unresolved. CDR3 length: 12 residues. V shed 4 bases and J shed 6 bases, with 8 bases lying between them. The CDR3, as DNA: TGTGCCAGCAGTTCCACGAGGGATACGCAGTATTTT. Encoded protein: CASSSTRDTQYF.

The rearrangement joins TRBV27 to TRBJ2-6; D gene ambiguous. V was pared by 5 bases and J by 9 bases, with 14 bases between. CDR1 is MNHEY and CDR2 is SMNVEV in the germline V gene (reference sequence). CDR3 length: 14 amino acids. The CDR3 reads CASSARPWGNVLTF. DNA for the CDR3: TGTGCCAGCAGTGCGCGGCCATGGGGCAACGTCCTGACTTTC.

There are a few counts of this clonotype. The chain is built from TRBV5-5 and TRBJ1-2; unclear D gene. CDR3 length: 15 residues. V was pared by 0 bases and J by 0 bases, with 9 bases between. CDR1 is SGHKS and CDR2 is YYEKEE in the germline V gene (reference sequence). The DNA for the CDR3 is TGTGCCAGCAGCTTGGTGGTTCACTCTAACTATGGCTACACCTTC. Translation gives CASSLVVHSNYGYTF.

The chain uses TRBV12-3 or TRBV12-4 and TRBJ2-1; D not certain. V was pared by 6 bases and J by 5 bases, with 14 bases between. The CDR3 has 14 residues. CDR3 loop: CASSLVPLDNEQFF. DNA for the CDR3: TGTGCCAGCAGCCTCGTACCACTGGACAATGAGCAGTTCTTC.

This clonotype was counted once. V usage is TRBV5-1 and J usage is TRBJ2-7; D not certain. The CDR3 is made up of 10 amino acids. V lost 0 bases to trimming and J lost 6 bases, with 1 base between them. Germline CDR1 reads SGHRS; CDR2 reads YFSETQ. CDR3 DNA sequence: TGCGCCAGCAGCTTGGCCGAGCAGTACTTC. Its protein is CASSLAEQYF.

The gene calls are TRBV7-2 and TRBJ2-1; tentatively, D is TRBD2 (5 bases). Trimming took 3 bases from V and 7 from J, leaving 10 bases between them. Germline V gives CDR1 SGHTA, CDR2 FQGNSA. The CDR3 loop spans 13 amino acids. The CDR3 region has the DNA TGTGCCAGCAGCTTCCCTAGCAGGAATGAGCAGTTCTTC. It yields the protein CASSFPSRNEQFF.

This clonotype has a handful of counts. The genes are TRBV5-1 and TRBJ2-2; D is uncertain. CDR1 SGHRS and CDR2 YFSETQ come from the germline V gene. Trimming left V 4 bases short and J 6 bases short, with 19 bases between. This CDR3 region has 16 residues. DNA of the CDR3: TGCGCCAGCAGCCTCCTTGGGTCGGGCGCCCCCGGGGAGCTGTTTTTT. Its translation: CASSLLGSGAPGELFF.

V gene TRBV7-9 combines with J gene TRBJ2-3; 7 bases agree with TRBD2. Germline loops: CDR1 SEHNR, CDR2 FQNEAQ (reference sequence). The CDR3 sequence is 13 residues long. The J segment lost 8 bases and the V segment lost 4 bases, leaving 6 bases of the junction unmatched. The CDR3 bases are TGTGCCAGCAGCTATGCGGGAGTGTGTACGCAGTATTTT. It specifies CASSYAGVCTQYF.

The V and J genes are TRBV24-1 and TRBJ2-7; no clear D gene. Germline V lookup: CDR1 KGHDR, CDR2 SFDVKD. The CDR3 length is 15 residues. The germline V and J ends were trimmed by 0 bases and 2 bases, with 10 bases remaining between them. CDR3 DNA sequence: TGTGCCACCAGTGATTTGTACTTTACCACCTACGAGCAGTACTTC. Residues: CATSDLYFTTYEQYF.

The sample holds a few counts of this clonotype. The rearrangement joins TRBV5-1 to TRBJ2-7; TRBD2 matches at 9 bases. The junction had 5 bases not matched to a gene; V was cut back by 4 bases and J by 0 bases. The CDR3 contains 15 residues. Per the germline V gene, CDR1 is SGHRS and CDR2 is YFSETQ. In DNA form, the CDR3 reads TGCGCCAGCAGCCAAGCGGGGGGATCCTCCTACGAGCAGTACTTC. This sequence encodes CASSQAGGSSYEQYF.

Only a few counts were recorded for this clonotype. This chain joins TRBV20-1 and TRBJ2-3; D not resolved. This CDR3 has 12 residues. With 2 bases removed from V and 2 bases from J, the gap between germline ends came to 5 bases. CDR1 and CDR2 (germline): DFQATT, SNEGSKA (reference sequence). CDR3 bases: TGCAGTGCTAGATCAGTCACAGATACGCAGTATTTT. Its protein is CSARSVTDTQYF.

There are many counts of this clonotype. The chain is built from TRBV7-2 and TRBJ1-6; weak D call: TRBD1 (5 bases). Trimming pared 2 bases from V and 10 bases from J, leaving 12 bases between. The CDR3 sequence is 14 residues long. Germline lookup yields CDR1 SGHTA and CDR2 FQGNSA. CDR3 coding DNA: TGTGCCAGCAGCTTAATCATGAGGGACTCACCCCTCCACTTT. Translating gives CASSLIMRDSPLHF.